This record covers a single TCR beta chain. The junction and the germline gene differ at one end; a read error may be behind it. This specimen comes from a study of CD4 and CD8 cells across lung adenocarcinoma regions. Localized lung adenocarcinoma, a non-small cell lung cancer, affected the donors. CDR3 length: 13 amino acids. Per the germline V gene, CDR1 is MNHNS and CDR2 is SASEGT. TCRdb re-called the PCR reads through MiXCR, storing one row per CDR3 protein. Of some 12,000 distinct CDR3 sequences in the sample, around half were seen once. The sequenced sample consisted of CD8+ T cells from the margin of a lung tumor. This clonotype was obtained from a female donor with lung adenocarcinoma. The CD4 and CD8 labels of this study may be unreliable. The chain joins TRBV6-1 to TRBJ2-1; weak D call: TRBD1 (6 bases). Written as DNA, the CDR3 is TGTGCCAGCAGGGTGGACAGCAACAATGCGCAGTTTTTC. This gives the protein CASRVDSNNAQFF.